The sequence of this T cell receptor (beta chain) was determined in a study of blood T cell repertoires in COVID-19. Study context: Samples taken during acute and convalescent COVID-19 were collected in the United States, Italy and Spain. T cells, B-cell-depleted T cells, or PBMCs supplied cDNA or gDNA.

Germline CDR1 and CDR2: SEHNR and FQNEAQ (reference sequence). Trimming cost V 6 bases and J 6 bases; bases outside gene matches: 7. The CDR3 extends over 14 amino acids. Seattle enrolled patients during active infection and tracked them longitudinally. Authors' analysis steps: The authors estimated nucleated cell counts from reference gene primer amplification. TCRdb's copy holds only in-frame clones and misses some; the assay was immunoSEQ multiplex PCR. The V and J calls and the clone size are those of that table, but D and trimming were determined from the DNA. The table has roughly 200,000 clones, 94% seen once.

The TCR comes from a man younger than 40 with COVID-19, enrolled during active disease. The chain carries TRBV7-9 and TRBJ2-4; 8 bases are shared with TRBD1. The sample taken for sequencing was peripheral blood. This chain's CDR3 is CASRSDREGNIQYF. In DNA, the CDR3 is TGTGCCAGCAGGTCGGACAGGGAAGGAAACATTCAGTACTTC. Using reference TRBV7-9 and TRBJ2-4 for the parts outside the CDR3, the full variable domain is DTGVSQNPRHKITKRGQNVTFRCDPISEHNRLYWYRQTLGQGPEFLTYFQNEAQLEKSRLLSDRFSAERPKGSFSTLEIQRTEQGDSAMYLCASRSDREGNIQYFGAGTRLSVL.